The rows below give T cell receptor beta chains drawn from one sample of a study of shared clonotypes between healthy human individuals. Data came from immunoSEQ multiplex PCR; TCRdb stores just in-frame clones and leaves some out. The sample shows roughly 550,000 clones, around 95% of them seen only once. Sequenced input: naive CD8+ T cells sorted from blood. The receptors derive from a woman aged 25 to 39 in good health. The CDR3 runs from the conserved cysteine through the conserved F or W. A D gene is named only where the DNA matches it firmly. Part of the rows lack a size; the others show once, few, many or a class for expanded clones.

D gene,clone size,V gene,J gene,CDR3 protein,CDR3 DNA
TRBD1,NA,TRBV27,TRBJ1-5,CASSFGRTGGQPQHF,TGTGCCAGCAGTTTTGGGCGGACAGGGGGACAGCCCCAGCATTTT
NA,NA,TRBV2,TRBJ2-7,CASSDLGGAAYEQYF,TGTGCCAGCAGTGATCTAGGGGGGGCGGCCTACGAGCAGTACTTC
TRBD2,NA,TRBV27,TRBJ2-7,CASSFSGSPYEQYF,TGTGCCAGCAGTTTCAGCGGGAGTCCCTACGAGCAGTACTTC
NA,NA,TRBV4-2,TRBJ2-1,CASSQDLGSLYNEQFF,TGTGCCAGCAGCCAAGATCTCGGGAGCCTTTACAATGAGCAGTTCTTC
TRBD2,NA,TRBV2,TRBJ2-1,CASSEWVGGKDEQFF,TGTGCCAGCAGTGAATGGGTGGGAGGGAAAGATGAGCAGTTCTTC
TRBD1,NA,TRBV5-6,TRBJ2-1,CASSQTGWDEQFF,TGTGCCAGCAGCCAGACAGGGTGGGATGAGCAGTTCTTC
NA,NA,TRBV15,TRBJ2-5,CATSRDEKEKYQETQYF,TGTGCCACCAGCAGAGATGAGAAGGAGAAGTACCAAGAGACCCAGTACTTC
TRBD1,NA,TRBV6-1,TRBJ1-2,CASRAEGGAYGYTF,TGTGCCAGCAGAGCAGAAGGGGGCGCTTATGGCTACACCTTC
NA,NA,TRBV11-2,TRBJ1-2,CASSLEGRGGYTF,TGTGCCAGCAGCTTAGAAGGGAGGGGCGGCTACACCTTC
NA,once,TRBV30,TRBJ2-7,CAWSNNFGDLYF,TGTGCCTGGAGTAACAATTTCGGGGATCTGTACTTC
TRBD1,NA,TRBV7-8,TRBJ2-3,CASSTPRTGADTQYF,TGTGCCAGCAGCACCCCCCGGACAGGGGCAGATACGCAGTATTTT
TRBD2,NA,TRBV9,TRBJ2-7,CASRLAGADEQYF,TGTGCCAGCAGGCTAGCGGGAGCAGACGAGCAGTACTTC
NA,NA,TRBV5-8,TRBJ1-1,CASSNFRDGNTEAFF,TGTGCCAGCAGCAATTTCCGGGACGGTAACACTGAAGCTTTCTTT
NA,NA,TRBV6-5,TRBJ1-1,CASSYPPGEAFF,TGTGCCAGCAGTTACCCACCCGGGGAAGCTTTCTTT
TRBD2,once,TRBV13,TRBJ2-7,CASSPRPSGLEYEQYF,TGCGCCAGCAGCCCCAGACCTTCGGGACTAGAGTACGAGCAGTACTTC
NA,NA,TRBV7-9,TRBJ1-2,CASSLVRSIRDGYTF,TGTGCCAGCAGCTTAGTCCGTAGCATAAGGGATGGCTACACCTTC
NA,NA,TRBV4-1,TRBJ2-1,CASSKALLIDEQFF,TGCGCCAGCAGCAAGGCGCTCCTGATCGATGAGCAGTTCTTC
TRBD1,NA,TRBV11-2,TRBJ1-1,CASSFLRRGRDTEAFF,TGTGCCAGCAGCTTCCTCAGGAGGGGGCGGGACACTGAAGCTTTCTTT
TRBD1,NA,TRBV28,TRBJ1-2,CASSPEEFLHRGYYGYTF,TGTGCCAGCAGTCCGGAAGAGTTTTTACACAGGGGCTACTATGGCTACACCTTC
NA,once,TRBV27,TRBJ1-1,CASSLRGIEYTEAFF,TGTGCCAGCAGTTTAAGGGGGATTGAATACACTGAAGCTTTCTTT
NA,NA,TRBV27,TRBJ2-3,CASTNVARGTDTQYF,TGTGCCAGCACGAACGTAGCCAGGGGAACAGATACGCAGTATTTT
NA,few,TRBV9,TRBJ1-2,CASSGSGRTNYGYTF,TGTGCCAGCAGCGGTTCGGGCAGGACGAACTATGGCTACACCTTC
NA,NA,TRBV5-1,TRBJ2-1,CASSDSWVAGSSYNEQFF,TGCGCCAGCTCAGACTCTTGGGTGGCGGGAAGCTCCTACAATGAGCAGTTCTTC
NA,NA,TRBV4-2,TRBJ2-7,CASSQDLGESLYEQYF,TGTGCCAGCAGCCAAGATCTCGGGGAGAGTCTCTACGAGCAGTACTTC
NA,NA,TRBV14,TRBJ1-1,CASSQELGPLMNTEAFF,TGTGCCAGCAGCCAAGAGCTGGGACCTCTCATGAACACTGAAGCTTTCTTT
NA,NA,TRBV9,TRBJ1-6,CASSEGTWTDNSPLHF,TGTGCCAGCAGCGAGGGGACTTGGACAGATAATTCACCCCTCCACTTT
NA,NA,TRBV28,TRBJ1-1,CASSWGAVLTEAFF,TGTGCCAGCAGTTGGGGCGCGGTTCTAACTGAAGCTTTCTTT
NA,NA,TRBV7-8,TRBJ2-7,CASSLRRLMSSYEQYF,TGTGCCAGCAGCTTACGGCGGCTAATGAGCTCCTACGAGCAGTACTTC
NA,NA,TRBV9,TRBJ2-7,CASSVGGESGEQYF,TGTGCCAGCAGCGTAGGGGGGGAGTCAGGCGAGCAGTACTTC
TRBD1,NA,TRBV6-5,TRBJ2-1,CASTDRGNNEQFF,TGTGCCAGCACCGACAGGGGAAACAATGAGCAGTTCTTC
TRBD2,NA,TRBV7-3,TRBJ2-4,CASSLILAGNPKNIQYF,TGTGCCAGCAGCTTAATTCTAGCGGGAAATCCCAAAAACATTCAGTACTTC
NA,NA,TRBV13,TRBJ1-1,CASSLRIQGGTEAFF,TGTGCCAGCAGCTTAAGAATTCAGGGCGGCACTGAAGCTTTCTTT